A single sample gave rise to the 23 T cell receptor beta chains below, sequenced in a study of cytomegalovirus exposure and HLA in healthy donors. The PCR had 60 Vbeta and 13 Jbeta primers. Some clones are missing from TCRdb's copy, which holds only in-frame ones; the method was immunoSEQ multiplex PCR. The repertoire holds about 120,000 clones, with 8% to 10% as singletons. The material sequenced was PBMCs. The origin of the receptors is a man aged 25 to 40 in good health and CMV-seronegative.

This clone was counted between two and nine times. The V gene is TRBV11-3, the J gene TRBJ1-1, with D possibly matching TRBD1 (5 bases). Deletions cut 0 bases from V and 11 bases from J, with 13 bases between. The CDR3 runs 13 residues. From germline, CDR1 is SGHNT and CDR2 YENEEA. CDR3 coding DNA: TGTGCCAGCAGCTTAGACGAGAGCGCAGGGGCTTTCTTT. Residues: CASSLDESAGAFF.

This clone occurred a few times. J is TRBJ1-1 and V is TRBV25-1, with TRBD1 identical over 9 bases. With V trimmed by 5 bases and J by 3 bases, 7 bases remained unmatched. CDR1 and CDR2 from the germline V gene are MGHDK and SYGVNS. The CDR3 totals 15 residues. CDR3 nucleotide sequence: TGTGCCAGCAGTACTGGGACAGGGTGGGACACTGAAGCTTTCTTT. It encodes CASSTGTGWDTEAFF.

CDR3 residues: CAWTGTGGNTIYF. The CDR3 coding sequence is TGTGCCTGGACCGGGACAGGGGGAAACACCATATATTTT. V usage is TRBV30 and J usage is TRBJ1-3; 9 bases fit TRBD1. CDR1 and CDR2 (germline): GTSNPN, SVGIG (reference sequence). This CDR3 has 13 amino acids. With 4 bases clipped from V and 4 bases from J, the junction kept 2 bases outside the gene matches.

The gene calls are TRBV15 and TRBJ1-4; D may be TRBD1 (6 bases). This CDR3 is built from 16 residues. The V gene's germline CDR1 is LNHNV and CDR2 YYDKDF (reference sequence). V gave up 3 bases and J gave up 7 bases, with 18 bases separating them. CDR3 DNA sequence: TGTGCCACCAGCAGCCACACTCTGGGGGCGGGTGAAAAACTGTTTTTT. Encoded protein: CATSSHTLGAGEKLFF.

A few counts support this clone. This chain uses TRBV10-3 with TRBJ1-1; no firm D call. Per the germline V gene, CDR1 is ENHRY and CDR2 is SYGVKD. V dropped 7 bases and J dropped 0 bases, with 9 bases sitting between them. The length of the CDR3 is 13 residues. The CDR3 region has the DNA TGTGCCATCACTCAACATATGAACACTGAAGCTTTCTTT. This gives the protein CAITQHMNTEAFF.

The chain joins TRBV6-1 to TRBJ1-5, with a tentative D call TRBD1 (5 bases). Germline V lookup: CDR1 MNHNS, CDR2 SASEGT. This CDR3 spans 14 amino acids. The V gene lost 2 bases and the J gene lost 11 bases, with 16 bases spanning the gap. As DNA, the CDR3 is TGTGCCAGCAGTGAACCCGGGGGGGAATTGTCCCAGCATTTT. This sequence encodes CASSEPGGELSQHF.

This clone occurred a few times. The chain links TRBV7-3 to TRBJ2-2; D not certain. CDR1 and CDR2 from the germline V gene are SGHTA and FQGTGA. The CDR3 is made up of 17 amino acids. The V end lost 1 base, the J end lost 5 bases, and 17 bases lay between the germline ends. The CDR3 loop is CASSLMRPQAHTGELFF. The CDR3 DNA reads TGTGCCAGCAGCTTAATGCGCCCGCAGGCCCATACCGGGGAGCTGTTTTTT.

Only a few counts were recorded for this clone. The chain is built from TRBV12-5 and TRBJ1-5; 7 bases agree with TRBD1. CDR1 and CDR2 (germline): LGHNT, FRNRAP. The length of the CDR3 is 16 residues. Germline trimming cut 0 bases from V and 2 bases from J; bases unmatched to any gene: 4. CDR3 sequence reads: CASGLVRGGGNQPQHF. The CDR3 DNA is TGTGCTAGTGGTTTGGTACGAGGGGGCGGCAATCAGCCCCAGCATTTT.

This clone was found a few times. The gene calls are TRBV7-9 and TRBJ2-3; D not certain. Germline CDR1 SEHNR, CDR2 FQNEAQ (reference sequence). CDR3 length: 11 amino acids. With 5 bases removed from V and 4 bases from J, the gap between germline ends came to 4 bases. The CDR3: CASSLADTQYF. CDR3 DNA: TGTGCCAGCAGCCTCGCAGATACGCAGTATTTT.

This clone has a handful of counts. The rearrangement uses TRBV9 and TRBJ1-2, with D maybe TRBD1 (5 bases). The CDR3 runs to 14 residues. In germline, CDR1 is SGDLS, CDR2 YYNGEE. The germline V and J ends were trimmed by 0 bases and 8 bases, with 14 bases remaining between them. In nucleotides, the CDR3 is TGTGCCAGCAGCGTAGGGCAGGGTTACTTCGGCTACACCTTC. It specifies CASSVGQGYFGYTF.

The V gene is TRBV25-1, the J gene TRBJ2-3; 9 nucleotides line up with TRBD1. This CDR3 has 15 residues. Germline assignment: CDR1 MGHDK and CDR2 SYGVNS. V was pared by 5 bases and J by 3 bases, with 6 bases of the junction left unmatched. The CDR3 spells CASSRGQGFTDTQYF. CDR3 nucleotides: TGTGCCAGCAGTCGAGGACAGGGGTTTACAGATACGCAGTATTTT.

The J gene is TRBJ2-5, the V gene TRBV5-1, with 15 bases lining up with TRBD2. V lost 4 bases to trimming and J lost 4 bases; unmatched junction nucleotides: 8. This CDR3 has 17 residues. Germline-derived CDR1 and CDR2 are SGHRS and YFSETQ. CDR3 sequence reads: CASSGGTSGGLLETQYF. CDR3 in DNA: TGCGCCAGCAGCGGCGGGACTAGCGGGGGGTTGTTAGAGACCCAGTACTTC.

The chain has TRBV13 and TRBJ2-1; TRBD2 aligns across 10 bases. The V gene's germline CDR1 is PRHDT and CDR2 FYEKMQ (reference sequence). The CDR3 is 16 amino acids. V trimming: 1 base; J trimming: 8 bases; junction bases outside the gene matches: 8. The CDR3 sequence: CASSLVSTSGIHEQFF. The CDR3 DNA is TGTGCCAGCAGCTTAGTTTCTACTAGCGGGATCCATGAGCAGTTCTTC.

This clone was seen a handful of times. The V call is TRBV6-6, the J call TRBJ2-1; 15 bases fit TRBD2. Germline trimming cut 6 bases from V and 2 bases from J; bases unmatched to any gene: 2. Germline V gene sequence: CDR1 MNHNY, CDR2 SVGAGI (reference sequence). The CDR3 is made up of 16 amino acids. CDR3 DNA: TGTGCCAGCAGGGGACTAGCGGGAGGAGCCTACAATGAGCAGTTCTTC. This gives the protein CASRGLAGGAYNEQFF.

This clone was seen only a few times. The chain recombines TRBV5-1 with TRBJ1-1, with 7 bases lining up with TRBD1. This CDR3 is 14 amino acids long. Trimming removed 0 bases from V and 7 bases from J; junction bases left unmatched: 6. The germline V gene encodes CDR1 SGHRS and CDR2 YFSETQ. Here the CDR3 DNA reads TGCGCCAGCAGCTTGGGGAGGACAGGTAATGAAGCTTTCTTT. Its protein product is CASSLGRTGNEAFF.

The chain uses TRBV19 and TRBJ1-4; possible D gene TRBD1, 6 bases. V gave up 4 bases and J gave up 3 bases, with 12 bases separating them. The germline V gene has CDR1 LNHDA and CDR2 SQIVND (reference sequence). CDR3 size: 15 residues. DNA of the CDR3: TGTGCCAGTAGTACCGGGGGGCTCGCTAATGAAAAACTGTTTTTT. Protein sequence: CASSTGGLANEKLFF.

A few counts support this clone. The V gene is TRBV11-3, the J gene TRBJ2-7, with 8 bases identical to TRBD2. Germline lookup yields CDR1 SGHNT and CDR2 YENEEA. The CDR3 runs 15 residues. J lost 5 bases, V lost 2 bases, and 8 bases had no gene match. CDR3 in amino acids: CASSLSSGGPDEQYF. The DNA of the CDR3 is TGTGCCAGCAGCTTATCCAGCGGGGGTCCCGACGAGCAGTACTTC. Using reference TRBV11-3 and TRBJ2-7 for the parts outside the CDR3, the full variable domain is EAGVVQSPRYKIIEKKQPVAFWCNPISGHNTLYWYLQNLGQGPELLIRYENEEAVDDSQLPKDRFSAERLKGVDSTLKIQPAELGDSAVYLCASSLSSGGPDEQYFGPGTRLTVT.

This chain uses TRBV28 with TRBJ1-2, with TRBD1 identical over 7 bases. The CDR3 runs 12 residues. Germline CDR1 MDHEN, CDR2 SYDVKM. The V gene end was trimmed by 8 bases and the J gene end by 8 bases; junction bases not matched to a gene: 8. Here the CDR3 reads CASSDRVVGYTF. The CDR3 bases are TGTGCCAGCTCCGACAGGGTGGTCGGCTACACCTTC.

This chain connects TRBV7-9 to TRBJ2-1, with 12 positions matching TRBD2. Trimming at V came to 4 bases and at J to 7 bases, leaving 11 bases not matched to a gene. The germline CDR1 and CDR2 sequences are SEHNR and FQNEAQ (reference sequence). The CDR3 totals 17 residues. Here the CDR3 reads CASSSRLAGEVGNEQFF. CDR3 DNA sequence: TGTGCCAGCAGCTCCCGACTAGCGGGAGAGGTTGGTAATGAGCAGTTCTTC.

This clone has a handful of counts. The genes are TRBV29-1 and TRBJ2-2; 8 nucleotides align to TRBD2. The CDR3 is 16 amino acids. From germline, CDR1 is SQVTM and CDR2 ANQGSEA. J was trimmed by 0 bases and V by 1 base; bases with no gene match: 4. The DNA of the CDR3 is TGCAGCGTTGAAGGTCCGGGAGGGACGAACACCGGGGAGCTGTTTTTT. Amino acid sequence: CSVEGPGGTNTGELFF.

The CDR3 sequence is CASSRRPGQIKSSYEQYF. The CDR3 nucleotides are TGTGCCAGCAGCCGTAGACCGGGACAGATAAAGAGCTCCTACGAGCAGTACTTC. The rearrangement joins TRBV14 to TRBJ2-7; 7 positions agree with TRBD1. Trimming took 4 bases from V and 0 from J; bases not matched to a gene: 15. The length of the CDR3 is 18 residues. CDR1 and CDR2 (germline): SGHDN, FVKESK.

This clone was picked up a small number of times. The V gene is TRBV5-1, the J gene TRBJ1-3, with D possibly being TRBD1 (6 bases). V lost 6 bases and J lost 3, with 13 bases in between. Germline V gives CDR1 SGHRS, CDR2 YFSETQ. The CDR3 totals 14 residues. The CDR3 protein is CASNEGGNGNTIYF. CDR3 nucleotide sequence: TGCGCCAGCAACGAGGGGGGGAATGGAAACACCATATATTTT.

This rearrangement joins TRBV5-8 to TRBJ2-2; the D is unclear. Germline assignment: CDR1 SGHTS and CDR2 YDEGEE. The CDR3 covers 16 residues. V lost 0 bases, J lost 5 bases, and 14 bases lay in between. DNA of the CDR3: TGTGCCAGCAGCTTGGAAATAGGAACAGAGACCGGGGAGCTGTTTTTT. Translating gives CASSLEIGTETGELFF.